These 32 T cell receptor beta chains were all obtained from the same sample, sequenced in a study of CD8+ T cells in alopecia areata. As the sequencing template, cDNA was produced by extracting RNA and reverse transcribing it. Profiling relied on immunoSEQ multiplex PCR, and the TCRdb table lists in-frame clones only, not all of them. The data hold about 210,000 clones, with about 64% observed a single time. Treatment defined: oral pan-JAK inhibitor, 5-10 mg twice daily. This specimen was CD4+ T cells sorted from blood, taken at week 4, from a patient treated with tofacitinib. The receptor set was obtained from a human donor with alopecia areata.

This chain connects TRBV5-4 to TRBJ1-1; D is uncertain. This CDR3 comprises 12 residues. V was trimmed by 3 bases and J by 2 bases, leaving 5 bases between them. Germline V gene data show CDR1 as SGHNT and CDR2 as YYREEE (reference sequence). CDR3 nucleotides: TGTGCCAGCAGCTACAGAAACACTGAAGCTTTCTTT. Its translation: CASSYRNTEAFF.

The V and J genes are TRBV6-4 and TRBJ2-4; either TRBD1 or TRBD2 may supply D (5 bases each). The CDR3 covers 13 residues. The germline V gene has CDR1 MRHNA and CDR2 SNTAGT. Trimming took 0 bases from V and 9 from J, leaving 9 bases between them. In nucleotides, the CDR3 is TGTGCCAGCAGTGACTCGCAGGGACGCATTCAGTACTTC. Translating gives CASSDSQGRIQYF.

The chain recombines TRBV19 with TRBJ1-5, with no clear D. The CDR3 spans 14 residues. The germline V and J ends were trimmed by 7 bases and 1 base, with 11 bases remaining between them. Looked up from germline, CDR1 is LNHDA and CDR2 is SQIVND (reference sequence). The CDR3 DNA reads as TGTGCCAGTATGGACGGCATGAGCAATCAGCCCCAGCATTTT. The encoded protein is CASMDGMSNQPQHF.

This chain joins TRBV2 and TRBJ2-6; D gene uncertain. The CDR3 is 12 residues long. The germline V and J ends were trimmed by 4 bases and 4 bases, with 2 bases remaining between them. The germline V gene encodes CDR1 SNHLY and CDR2 FYNNEI. CDR3 residues: CASSVGANVLTF. CDR3 sequence (DNA): TGTGCCAGCAGTGTAGGGGCCAACGTCCTGACTTTC. The entire variable domain, with the rest obtained from reference TRBV2 and TRBJ2-6, is as follows: EPEVTQTPSHQVTQMGQEVILRCVPISNHLYFYWYRQILGQKVEFLVSFYNNEISEKSEIFDDQFSVERPDGSNFTLKIRSTKLEDSAMYFCASSVGANVLTFGAGSRLTVL.

This chain joins TRBV2 and TRBJ1-1, with D hard to call. The CDR3 length is 13 residues. The germline V gene has CDR1 SNHLY and CDR2 FYNNEI. Trimming took 11 bases from V and 6 from J, leaving 19 bases between them. In nucleotides, the CDR3 is TGTGCCGTTTCGGTTGACGTTGGGGCTGAAGCTTTCTTT. Amino acid sequence: CAVSVDVGAEAFF.

The chain combines TRBV7-2 with TRBJ2-1, with 8 positions matching TRBD2. The CDR3 extends over 16 amino acids. The germline gives CDR1 SGHTA, CDR2 FQGNSA. J was trimmed by 3 bases and V by 2 bases; bases with no gene match: 6. The CDR3 is CASSLRFGGVYNEQFF. The CDR3 coding sequence is TGTGCCAGCAGCTTACGTTTCGGGGGGGTCTACAATGAGCAGTTCTTC.

This chain links TRBV25-1 with TRBJ2-7; TRBD1 matches 8 bases. This CDR3 comprises 14 residues. Losses at the gene ends were 2 bases for V and 2 bases for J; bases not matched to a gene: 2. Germline lookup yields CDR1 MGHDK and CDR2 SYGVNS. The CDR3: CASSEGTGPYEQYF. For the CDR3, the DNA is TGTGCCAGCAGTGAAGGGACAGGTCCCTACGAGCAGTACTTC.

This sequence joins TRBV2 and TRBJ2-5, with TRBD2 matching over 9 bases. CDR3 size: 15 residues. J was trimmed by 0 bases and V by 8 bases; bases with no gene match: 7. Germline V gives CDR1 SNHLY, CDR2 FYNNEI. The CDR3 reads CASSRAGGHQETQYF. The DNA for the CDR3 is TGTGCCAGCTCTCGAGCGGGGGGACACCAAGAGACCCAGTACTTC.

A few counts support this clone. This chain connects TRBV27 to TRBJ1-1; D not certain. From germline, CDR1 is MNHEY and CDR2 SMNVEV (reference sequence). The V gene lost 5 bases and the J gene lost 0 bases, with 13 bases spanning the gap. This CDR3 is built from 15 residues. This CDR3 is CASSVQGLMNTEAFF. The CDR3 DNA reads as TGTGCCAGCAGTGTACAAGGTCTGATGAACACTGAAGCTTTCTTT.

V and J are TRBV13 and TRBJ2-4; 9 nucleotides line up with TRBD1. The CDR3 has 17 residues. From germline, CDR1 is PRHDT and CDR2 FYEKMQ (reference sequence). V gave up 4 bases and J gave up 3 bases; unmatched junction bases: 10. Here the CDR3 DNA reads TGTGCCAGCAGCTCATCACCGGGACAGGGTAACAAAAACATTCAGTACTTC. Its translation is CASSSSPGQGNKNIQYF.

The chain carries TRBV19 and TRBJ1-5, with a possible D match to TRBD1 (5 bases). With 3 bases removed from V and 6 bases from J, the gap between germline ends came to 9 bases. In germline, CDR1 is LNHDA, CDR2 SQIVND (reference sequence). CDR3 length: 13 residues. The CDR3 DNA is TGTGCCAGTAGTATTTCGGGGGTTCAGCCCCAGCATTTT. Protein: CASSISGVQPQHF.

CDR3 region: CATSRDFSGPQETQYF. CDR3 nucleotides: TGTGCCACCAGCAGAGATTTTAGCGGCCCCCAAGAGACCCAGTACTTC. The chain joins TRBV15 to TRBJ2-5; TRBD2 is a possible D gene (6 bases). Looked up from germline, CDR1 is LNHNV and CDR2 is YYDKDF (reference sequence). The CDR3 length is 16 residues. With 0 bases removed from V and 1 base from J, the gap between germline ends came to 12 bases.

V is TRBV19 and J is TRBJ2-7, with 7 bases fitting TRBD1. The germline CDR1 and CDR2 sequences are LNHDA and SQIVND (reference sequence). The CDR3 has 13 amino acids. Losses at the gene ends were 3 bases for V and 6 bases for J; bases not matched to a gene: 5. The CDR3 DNA reads TGTGCCAGTAGTATTAACAGGGACAGCGAGCAGTACTTC. It specifies CASSINRDSEQYF.

This clone was observed a handful of times. V is TRBV10-3 and J is TRBJ2-3; D ambiguous. The V end was cut by 4 bases, the J end by 3 bases, with 11 bases between. CDR1 is ENHRY and CDR2 is SYGVKD in the germline V gene. The CDR3 covers 14 residues. The chain's CDR3 is CAISGQMITDTQYF. The CDR3 region has the DNA TGTGCCATCAGTGGGCAGATGATAACAGATACGCAGTATTTT.

The V and J genes are TRBV27 and TRBJ2-5; D call uncertain. CDR3 length: 15 residues. V lost 8 bases and J 7 bases, leaving 23 bases between the germline ends. Germline CDR1 reads MNHEY; CDR2 reads SMNVEV (reference sequence). The CDR3 DNA reads TGTGCCAGCGCCCCAACCCGGATTTCCGTGGGGACCCAGTACTTC. This sequence encodes CASAPTRISVGTQYF.

The chain uses TRBV5-4 and TRBJ2-6; D is undetermined. From germline, CDR1 is SGHNT and CDR2 YYREEE (reference sequence). Trimming removed 0 bases from V and 0 bases from J, with 10 bases in between. The CDR3 runs 17 residues. CDR3 sequence reads: CASSLAVHSSGANVLTF. CDR3 nucleotides: TGTGCCAGCAGCTTGGCTGTACACAGCTCTGGGGCCAACGTCCTGACTTTC.

This clone was counted between two and nine times. The chain carries TRBV6-1 and TRBJ1-2; no clear D. This CDR3 is 12 amino acids long. CDR1 MNHNS and CDR2 SASEGT come from the germline V gene. With 0 bases removed from V and 4 bases from J, the gap between germline ends came to 3 bases. The CDR3 protein is CASSEAIYGYTF. CDR3 DNA sequence: TGTGCCAGCAGTGAAGCCATCTATGGCTACACCTTC.

The V gene is TRBV29-1, the J gene TRBJ1-4; D call uncertain. The length of the CDR3 is 13 residues. Trimming took 2 bases from V and 7 from J, leaving 11 bases between them. The germline V gene encodes CDR1 SQVTM and CDR2 ANQGSEA. The CDR3 here is CSVESGYGEKLFF. DNA of the CDR3: TGCAGCGTTGAATCAGGATACGGTGAAAAACTGTTTTTT.

J is TRBJ2-2 and V is TRBV9; D possibly uses TRBD1 or TRBD2 (6 bases each). This CDR3 comprises 16 residues. Germline V gives CDR1 SGDLS, CDR2 YYNGEE. V was clipped by 3 bases and J by 1 base, with 13 bases between them. CDR3: CASSEGGHLNTGELFF. CDR3 nucleotides: TGTGCCAGCAGCGAGGGGGGACACTTGAACACCGGGGAGCTGTTTTTT.

This clone is a singleton in its sample. The chain employs TRBV2 and TRBJ2-3, with 10 nucleotides matching TRBD1. The J segment lost 4 bases and the V segment lost 5 bases, leaving 3 bases of the junction unmatched. Germline assignment: CDR1 SNHLY and CDR2 FYNNEI. The CDR3 is 14 residues long. CDR3 residues: CASSLTGGADTQYF. The CDR3 coding sequence is TGTGCCAGCAGTTTGACAGGGGGCGCAGATACGCAGTATTTT.

The genes are TRBV6-1 and TRBJ2-3; possibly TRBD1 for D (5 bases). In germline, CDR1 is MNHNS, CDR2 SASEGT. V shed 2 bases and J shed 0 bases, with 12 bases lying between them. This CDR3 spans 16 amino acids. The CDR3, as DNA: TGTGCCAGCAGTGAATGGGGCCAAACTAGCACAGATACGCAGTATTTT. This gives the protein CASSEWGQTSTDTQYF.

A few counts support this clone. The chain joins TRBV27 to TRBJ1-2; D may be TRBD1 (5 bases). Germline values: CDR1 MNHEY, CDR2 SMNVEV (reference sequence). The germline V and J ends were trimmed by 7 bases and 5 bases, with 8 bases remaining between them. The CDR3 is made up of 11 amino acids. CDR3 in DNA: TGTGCCAGCACTGGGGGATATGGCTACACCTTC. Translating it yields CASTGGYGYTF.

This clone was seen once. The chain is built from TRBV25-1 and TRBJ1-1; 7 nucleotides match TRBD1. The junction had 4 bases not matched to a gene; V was cut back by 9 bases and J by 9 bases. The CDR3 totals 10 residues. CDR1 and CDR2 from the germline V gene are MGHDK and SYGVNS. CDR3 bases: TGTGCCAGAGCAGGGGGGAAAGCTTTCTTT. Its protein product is CARAGGKAFF.

V gene TRBV13 combines with J gene TRBJ2-7; D is uncertain. Germline CDR1 is PRHDT and CDR2 is FYEKMQ (reference sequence). The CDR3 is 15 residues long. Trimming left V 5 bases short and J 5 bases short, with 19 bases between. The CDR3 loop reads CASSPTHWVENEQYF. The DNA for the CDR3 is TGTGCCAGCAGCCCGACTCACTGGGTCGAAAACGAGCAGTACTTC.

The rearrangement links TRBV19 to TRBJ1-6; D might be TRBD1 (5 bases). V dropped 7 bases and J dropped 7 bases, with 14 bases sitting between them. Germline V gene sequence: CDR1 LNHDA, CDR2 SQIVND (reference sequence). This CDR3 is built from 14 residues. CDR3 in amino acids: CASTLYRDNSPLHF. The CDR3 nucleotides are TGTGCCAGTACCCTATACCGGGACAATTCACCCCTCCACTTT.

The rearrangement joins TRBV5-1 to TRBJ1-2; 7 nucleotides align to TRBD1. The CDR3 is made up of 15 amino acids. V shed 4 bases, J shed 2 bases, and the junction held 8 bases outside the gene matches. CDR1 is SGHRS and CDR2 is YFSETQ in the germline V gene. The CDR3 sequence: CASSGGQTTNYGYTF. CDR3 in DNA: TGCGCCAGCAGCGGGGGACAGACTACCAACTATGGCTACACCTTC. Filled out from reference TRBV5-1 and TRBJ1-2, the complete variable domain reads KAGVTQTPRYLIKTRGQQVTLSCSPISGHRSVSWYQQTPGQGLQFLFEYFSETQRNKGNFPGRFSGRQFSNSRSEMNVSTLELGDSALYLCASSGGQTTNYGYTFGSGTRLTVV.

The table lists this clone with a few counts. The chain has TRBV7-2 and TRBJ1-2; 9 bases are a match to TRBD1. This CDR3 is 17 amino acids long. Germline CDR1 and CDR2: SGHTA and FQGNSA. Germline trimming cut 4 bases from V and 4 bases from J; bases unmatched to any gene: 13. The CDR3 sequence is CASSSDRGIVESYGYTF. CDR3 DNA: TGTGCCAGCAGCTCTGACAGGGGGATAGTTGAGAGCTATGGCTACACCTTC.

The chain is built from TRBV30 and TRBJ2-6; the D gene is possibly TRBD2 (6 bases). Trimming removed 2 bases at V and 2 bases at J, with 7 bases between. This CDR3 spans 14 amino acids. Germline assignment: CDR1 GTSNPN and CDR2 SVGIG (reference sequence). The CDR3 DNA sequence: TGTGCCTGGAGTCGGGGGACTGGGGCCAACGTCCTGACTTTC. Its translation: CAWSRGTGANVLTF.

This chain uses TRBV29-1 with TRBJ2-7; D is possibly TRBD1 or TRBD2 (6 bases each). V dropped 6 bases and J dropped 8 bases, with 29 bases sitting between them. Germline V CDR1 and CDR2: SQVTM, ANQGSEA. The CDR3 covers 16 residues. CDR3: CSVGSRGTQVGYKQYF. The DNA of the CDR3 is TGCAGCGTGGGGAGTCGCGGGACACAAGTGGGTTACAAGCAGTACTTC.

The CDR3 coding sequence is TGTGCCAGCAGTGTTGGGGGGACCCTTAATGAAAAACTGTTTTTT. Encoded protein: CASSVGGTLNEKLFF. This chain uses TRBV6-1 with TRBJ1-4; weak D call: TRBD1 (5 bases). The CDR3 is 15 residues long. CDR1 is MNHNS, CDR2 SASEGT, per germline. V lost 4 bases, J lost 4 bases, and 13 bases lay in between.

Only a few counts were recorded for this clone. The V call is TRBV30, the J call TRBJ2-5, with TRBD2 matching 7 bases. Germline V gives CDR1 GTSNPN, CDR2 SVGIG (reference sequence). The CDR3 sequence is 15 residues long. Losses at the gene ends were 4 bases for V and 7 bases for J; bases not matched to a gene: 15. Here the CDR3 DNA reads TGTGCCTGGACCCCTGGACTAGTCAGACCGGGGACCCAGTACTTC. Its protein is CAWTPGLVRPGTQYF.

This clone occurred many times. The gene calls are TRBV7-9 and TRBJ1-4; perhaps TRBD1 as D (6 bases). From germline, CDR1 is SEHNR and CDR2 FQNEAQ (reference sequence). This CDR3 contains 14 residues. V lost 5 bases and J lost 3, with 10 bases in between. In DNA, the CDR3 is TGTGCCAGCAGCCCAGGGGCCTCTAATGAAAAACTGTTTTTT. Amino acids: CASSPGASNEKLFF.